The 28 T cell receptor beta chains below come from one sample, sequenced in a study of OX40 agonist ivuxolimab in advanced cancers. Only in-frame clones appear in the TCRdb table, and some are missing; sequencing was by immunoSEQ multiplex PCR. Of tens of thousands of clones listed, 75% to 90% were seen once; the top ten hold around 15%. This sample comprised CD4+ or CD8+ T cells sorted from blood, obtained in a trial of the OX40 agonist ivuxolimab. The source of these receptors is an adult with an advanced solid tumor such as melanoma, head and neck, liver or kidney cancer.

This chain links TRBV6-5 with TRBJ2-6; no reliable D call. V lost 0 bases, J lost 2 bases, and 5 bases lay in between. The CDR3 covers 15 residues. Germline V gene lookup returns CDR1 MNHEY and CDR2 SVGAGI. The CDR3 DNA is TGTGCCAGCAGTTACTCTCAGGCTGGGGCCAACGTCCTGACTTTC. It codes for CASSYSQAGANVLTF.

The V and J genes are TRBV7-6 and TRBJ2-2; D is unresolved. The CDR3 has 16 residues. Germline V gene lookup returns CDR1 SGHVS and CDR2 FNYEAQ. V lost 0 bases and J lost 1, with 9 bases in between. In DNA form, the CDR3 reads TGTGCCAGCAGCTTAGCGTTAGTAGTGAACACCGGGGAGCTGTTTTTT. This translates into CASSLALVVNTGELFF.

The chain recombines TRBV7-9 with TRBJ2-7; D may be TRBD1 (6 bases). The CDR3 covers 15 residues. Germline V lookup: CDR1 SEHNR, CDR2 FQNEAQ (reference sequence). The germline V and J ends were trimmed by 1 base and 5 bases, with 15 bases remaining between them. CDR3 in amino acids: CASSLEAGVLNEQYF. The CDR3 region has the DNA TGTGCCAGCAGCTTAGAGGCAGGGGTTCTGAACGAGCAGTACTTC.

The V gene is TRBV6-1, the J gene TRBJ1-5; D perhaps matches TRBD1 (6 bases). This CDR3 region has 14 residues. Germline V gene lookup returns CDR1 MNHNS and CDR2 SASEGT. V lost 3 bases and J lost 2, with 8 bases in between. CDR3 sequence: CASSDRTGNQPQHF. In nucleotides, the CDR3 is TGTGCCAGCAGTGACCGGACAGGCAATCAGCCCCAGCATTTT.

Ten or more counts support this clone. V gene TRBV7-2 combines with J gene TRBJ2-7, with 7 bases lining up with TRBD1. The trim removed 4 bases at V and 3 bases at J, leaving 3 bases unmatched. The germline CDR1 and CDR2 sequences are SGHTA and FQGNSA. The length of the CDR3 is 13 residues. The CDR3, as DNA: TGTGCCAGCAGCTACAGACAGGGCTACGAGCAGTACTTC. It codes for CASSYRQGYEQYF.

V gene TRBV11-2 combines with J gene TRBJ2-7; TRBD1 might be the D (6 bases). The CDR3 extends over 13 amino acids. V lost 5 bases and J lost 2, with 10 bases in between. CDR1 is SGHAT, CDR2 FQNNGV, per germline. The CDR3 region has the DNA TGTGCCAGCAGCCAGGGGCTGACCTACGAGCAGTACTTC. The encoded protein is CASSQGLTYEQYF.

J is TRBJ2-7 and V is TRBV7-9; D assignment may be TRBD1 or TRBD2 (5 bases each). The CDR3 consists of 15 residues. The germline V and J ends were trimmed by 6 bases and 5 bases, with 20 bases remaining between them. Germline-derived CDR1 and CDR2 are SEHNR and FQNEAQ (reference sequence). CDR3 bases: TGTGCCAGCAGTGATGGACTCGTCTGGGGCGACGAGCAGTACTTC. It is translated as CASSDGLVWGDEQYF.

This chain joins TRBV13 and TRBJ1-3, with 8 bases lining up with TRBD1. The CDR3 runs to 15 residues. With V trimmed by 5 bases and J by 1 base, 4 bases remained unmatched. In germline, CDR1 is PRHDT, CDR2 FYEKMQ (reference sequence). The CDR3 reads CASSLTGASGNTIYF. CDR3 nucleotide sequence: TGTGCCAGCAGCCTGACAGGGGCTTCTGGAAACACCATATATTTT.

This rearrangement joins TRBV7-9 to TRBJ1-1, with 8 bases lining up with TRBD1. Germline CDR1 and CDR2: SEHNR and FQNEAQ (reference sequence). V gave up 1 base and J gave up 2 bases; unmatched junction bases: 9. This CDR3 spans 17 amino acids. The CDR3 loop is CASSLGAGTGPNTEAFF. The CDR3 region has the DNA TGTGCCAGCAGCTTAGGGGCCGGGACAGGACCAAACACTGAAGCTTTCTTT.

This clone was seen more than once but under ten times. The rearrangement links TRBV7-9 to TRBJ2-2; D is undetermined. V gave up 6 bases and J gave up 7 bases, with 9 bases separating them. The CDR3 extends over 12 amino acids. Germline CDR1 SEHNR, CDR2 FQNEAQ (reference sequence). CDR3 region: CASRTTGGELFF. In DNA, the CDR3 is TGTGCCAGCAGAACGACGGGCGGGGAGCTGTTTTTT.

The V and J genes are TRBV7-9 and TRBJ2-5; the match to TRBD1 covers 8 bases. Germline CDR1 and CDR2: SEHNR and FQNEAQ (reference sequence). Trimming cost V 3 bases and J 3 bases; bases outside gene matches: 3. The CDR3 has 14 residues. This CDR3 is CASSFGQGEETQYF. CDR3 nucleotides: TGTGCCAGCAGCTTCGGACAGGGAGAAGAGACCCAGTACTTC.

By sample share, this clone is medium-sized (0.01 to 0.1%). This chain joins TRBV14 and TRBJ1-5, with D maybe TRBD1 (6 bases). V was cut by 6 bases and J by 7 bases, with 13 bases left in between. Germline V CDR1 and CDR2: SGHDN, FVKESK. This CDR3 spans 13 amino acids. CDR3 bases: TGTGCCAGCAGTTGGGGGGCGGGACAGCCCCAGCATTTT. Translation: CASSWGAGQPQHF.

This chain uses TRBV7-9 with TRBJ2-2; D perhaps matches TRBD1 (5 bases). Germline V CDR1 and CDR2: SEHNR, FQNEAQ (reference sequence). The CDR3 spans 15 residues. The chain's CDR3 is CVAAMMGLNTGELFF. The CDR3 bases are TGTGTCGCAGCAATGATGGGGCTGAACACCGGGGAGCTGTTTTTT.

The chain carries TRBV6-1 and TRBJ1-6; D may be TRBD1 (5 bases). The CDR3 totals 16 residues. The germline gives CDR1 MNHNS, CDR2 SASEGT. V lost 2 bases to trimming and J lost 1 base, with 9 bases between them. CDR3 in amino acids: CASSERGKSYNSPLHF. The CDR3 nucleotides read TGTGCCAGCAGTGAACGGGGGAAATCCTATAATTCACCCCTCCACTTT.

The CDR3 DNA is TGTGCCAGCAGCTTATATCTAAGTGCAACTAATGAAAAACTGTTTTTT. This codes for CASSLYLSATNEKLFF. The rearrangement links TRBV11-2 to TRBJ1-4; D is uncertain. The CDR3 covers 16 residues. The V gene's germline CDR1 is SGHAT and CDR2 FQNNGV. Trimming removed 2 bases from V and 0 bases from J, with 10 bases in between.

The rearrangement links TRBV27 to TRBJ2-7; TRBD1 matches 8 bases. The CDR3 spans 14 residues. Germline lookup yields CDR1 MNHEY and CDR2 SMNVEV (reference sequence). Trimming at V came to 7 bases and at J to 6 bases, leaving 11 bases not matched to a gene. CDR3 sequence (DNA): TGTGCCAGCAAGCCGGGCAGGGGGCTCTCCGAGCAGTACTTC. This codes for CASKPGRGLSEQYF.

The V call is TRBV27, the J call TRBJ2-7; D not resolved. V lost 2 bases to trimming and J lost 3 bases, with 8 bases between them. Looked up from germline, CDR1 is MNHEY and CDR2 is SMNVEV (reference sequence). The CDR3 is 13 amino acids. The CDR3 spells CASSLGVFYEQYF. DNA of the CDR3: TGTGCCAGCAGTTTAGGGGTCTTCTACGAGCAGTACTTC.

This clone showed up just once. CDR3 bases: TGTGCCAGCAGCTCCATAGCGGGAACCTACAATGAGCAGTTCTTC. It translates to CASSSIAGTYNEQFF. The chain links TRBV7-3 to TRBJ2-1, with 8 bases fitting TRBD2. With V trimmed by 4 bases and J by 2 bases, 4 bases remained unmatched. CDR3 length equals 15 residues. CDR1 is SGHTA and CDR2 is FQGTGA in the germline V gene.

The chain joins TRBV7-8 to TRBJ1-1; D gene ambiguous. V was trimmed by 6 bases and J by 7 bases, leaving 9 bases between them. Germline lookup yields CDR1 SGHVS and CDR2 FQNEAQ. This CDR3 has 11 residues. Here the CDR3 reads CASSYRYEAFF. DNA of the CDR3: TGTGCCAGCAGTTACAGATATGAAGCTTTCTTT.

The chain has TRBV2 and TRBJ2-1; 8 bases agree with TRBD2. Germline-derived CDR1 and CDR2 are SNHLY and FYNNEI. J gave up 0 bases and V 9 bases, and 7 bases lay outside the gene matches. This CDR3 has 15 residues. CDR3 sequence (DNA): TGTGCCAGAACGGAGCGGGAGAACTCCTACAATGAGCAGTTCTTC. Protein product: CARTERENSYNEQFF.

The chain has TRBV27 and TRBJ2-1; 8 bases map to TRBD2. CDR3 length: 15 residues. V shed 3 bases, J shed 5 bases, and the junction held 6 bases outside the gene matches. The germline CDR1 and CDR2 sequences are MNHEY and SMNVEV (reference sequence). The DNA for the CDR3 is TGTGCCAGCAGTTTGGGGCTAGCGGGCAACAATGAGCAGTTCTTC. Encoded protein: CASSLGLAGNNEQFF.

This chain uses TRBV2 with TRBJ2-5, with 10 positions matching TRBD2. The trim removed 7 bases at V and 0 bases at J, leaving 5 bases unmatched. Germline CDR1 reads SNHLY; CDR2 reads FYNNEI. This CDR3 is 15 amino acids long. The CDR3 DNA reads TGTGCCAGCATTAGGCTAGCGGGGGACCAAGAGACCCAGTACTTC. Its translation is CASIRLAGDQETQYF.

The genes are TRBV9 and TRBJ2-1; no clear D gene. V gave up 5 bases and J gave up 6 bases, with 9 bases separating them. Germline values: CDR1 SGDLS, CDR2 YYNGEE. CDR3 size: 12 residues. CDR3 nucleotide sequence: TGTGCCAGCAGTTCGACTCGCAATGAGCAGTTCTTC. As protein: CASSSTRNEQFF.

This clone was recorded a few times. The chain is built from TRBV10-3 and TRBJ1-1; D is unresolved. Germline V gives CDR1 ENHRY, CDR2 SYGVKD. V dropped 4 bases and J dropped 1 base, with 4 bases sitting between them. The CDR3 has 12 residues. CDR3 loop: CAISVGNTEAFF. CDR3 sequence (DNA): TGTGCCATCAGTGTCGGGAACACTGAAGCTTTCTTT.

The chain carries TRBV27 and TRBJ2-7, with TRBD2 matching over 7 bases. The trim removed 4 bases at V and 7 bases at J, leaving 7 bases unmatched. The CDR3 loop spans 13 amino acids. Germline V CDR1 and CDR2: MNHEY, SMNVEV (reference sequence). The CDR3 here is CASSSSGPGEQYF. The CDR3 DNA follows: TGTGCCAGCAGTTCTAGCGGCCCAGGGGAGCAGTACTTC.

The chain has TRBV12-5 and TRBJ2-4, with D perhaps TRBD2 (6 bases). This CDR3 region has 22 residues. Germline V CDR1 and CDR2: LGHNT, FRNRAP. The V and J ends lost 11 bases and 3 bases respectively, with 41 bases between them. The CDR3 DNA reads as TGTGCTCGGCACCGGCCCCTCGAGCCGACTAGGCACAAGGGTAGGATCAAAAACATTCAGTACTTC. Translation: CARHRPLEPTRHKGRIKNIQYF.

The sample holds one count of this clone. CDR3 residues: CASSLRPELQETQYF. CDR3 bases: TGCGCCAGCAGCCTGAGACCCGAGCTCCAAGAGACCCAGTACTTC. This chain connects TRBV5-1 to TRBJ2-5; no clear D gene. Germline V gene data show CDR1 as SGHRS and CDR2 as YFSETQ. Trimming took 4 bases from V and 1 from J, leaving 14 bases between them. This CDR3 contains 15 residues.

This sequence joins TRBV28 and TRBJ2-3; D gene ambiguous. The CDR3 totals 14 residues. The germline V gene encodes CDR1 MDHEN and CDR2 SYDVKM. V was clipped by 3 bases and J by 0 bases, with 7 bases between them. Here the CDR3 DNA reads TGTGCCAGCAGTTTCCGGGTCAGCACAGATACGCAGTATTTT. Translated: CASSFRVSTDTQYF.